This T cell receptor (beta chain) was captured by sequencing in a study of shared clonotypes between healthy human individuals. Study context: Each donor had three CD4 naive, three CD4 memory, two CD8 naive and one CD8 memory plate. Study-level findings and limits: Among a few donors, around 5% of naive CD4 clonotypes were found in common.

At a deep level, the assay was run. An even split of each subset's genomic DNA across several immunoSEQ plates was performed. Clones were read by immunoSEQ multiplex PCR, and TCRdb kept only the in-frame ones, dropping some. The sample has more than 2 million clones, 90% to 97% seen once; the top ten hold roughly 0.13%. Worth noting for this clone: Its specificity is unknown.

The J segment lost 8 bases and the V segment lost 5 bases, leaving 27 bases of the junction unmatched. This CDR3 has 20 residues. Germline V gives CDR1 SNHLY, CDR2 FYNNEI. The chain uses TRBV2 and TRBJ1-2; 9 bases fit TRBD1. The clonotype originates from a man aged 18-30 years in good health. Sequencing was performed on naive CD4+ T cells sorted from blood. Documented subset: CD45RA+ positively selected. The CDR3 nucleotides are TGTGCCAGCAGTACTCCGGGACAGGGATGGGTTAAACCCCGGGGGGACGGCTACACCTTC. Its protein is CASSTPGQGWVKPRGDGYTF.